Here is one T cell receptor (beta chain) with its context. With 0 bases removed from V and 4 bases from J, the gap between germline ends came to 12 bases. The CDR3 covers 15 residues. Germline V gene lookup returns CDR1 KGHSH and CDR2 LQKENI. The data belong to a study of blood T cell repertoires in COVID-19. About the study: Samples came from the United States, Italy and Spain, spanning acute and convalescent COVID-19.

Authors' data handling: Reference gene primer amplification yielded estimated nucleated cell counts. Generated by immunoSEQ multiplex PCR, the TCRdb table keeps only in-frame clones and is missing some. D and trimming come from the DNA, and the V and J calls and clone size come from that table. The table has about 48,000 clones, 85% to 90% seen once. Enrolment of Seattle patients took place during active infection, and they were followed longitudinally. The TCR comes from a woman at least 80 years old with COVID-19, enrolled during active disease. The sample taken for sequencing was peripheral blood. The rearrangement uses TRBV18 and TRBJ2-5; a possible D gene is TRBD2 (6 bases). The CDR3, as DNA: TGTGCCAGCTCACCACCGCGGGGTATTGGAGAGACCCAGTACTTC. Protein sequence: CASSPPRGIGETQYF.